This TCR beta chain was captured in a study of blood T cell repertoires in COVID-19. The overall study: Sites in the United States, Italy and Spain provided acute and convalescent COVID-19 samples.

The CDR3 has 17 residues. Clones were read by immunoSEQ multiplex PCR, and TCRdb kept only the in-frame ones, dropping some. The sample lists about 180,000 clones; roughly 87% were seen once. The genes are TRBV21-1 and TRBJ2-7; TRBD2, the table's D call, lacks a check against the DNA. TRBV21-1 is listed as a pseudogene. The sequenced sample was peripheral blood. This sequence originates from a woman between 45 and 60 years old with acute or convalescent COVID-19. The CDR3 reads CASSRRTTSGSSSEQYF. As DNA, the CDR3 is TGTGCCAGCAGCAGGCGGACGACTAGCGGGAGCTCGAGCGAGCAGTACTTC.